The sequence of this T cell receptor beta chain was determined in a study of T cells in women clearing cervical HPV infection. Study information: Controls' single incident HPV16 infection cleared within 12 months without precancer. Case blood drawn at lesion detection; control blood after infection cleared.

About this clone: Read data end 3 residues before the CDR3 end; the end is taken from the germline J gene.

The repertoire was sequenced with immunoSEQ multiplex PCR; TCRdb's copy has only in-frame clones and lacks some. The table lists about 41,000 clones, with 7.6% in the top ten. The CDR3 contains 15 residues. V shed 0 bases, J shed 6 bases, and the junction held 7 bases outside the gene matches. CDR1 and CDR2 (germline): DFQATT, SNEGSKA (reference sequence). The chain uses TRBV20-1 and TRBJ1-4, with TRBD1 identical over 7 bases. The TCR was taken from a woman between 18 and 70 years old with a cervical HPV16 infection that either progressed to CIN3+ or cleared (not recorded which). Specimen: blood buffy coat. The CDR3 sequence: CSARDARRGDEKLFF. CDR3 DNA (partial): TGCAGTGCTAGAGATGCCCGCAGGGGGGATGAAAAA.